This TCR beta chain was sequenced in a study of T cell responses to AZD1222 COVID-19 vaccine. Whole-study results and caveats: Vaccination with two AZD1222 doses was followed by a rise in Spike-specific TCR breadth and depth. Vaccine-associated CD4 TCRs ranged over spike, dominating at 160-218 and 743-854.

The CDR3 is 13 residues long. V was cut by 7 bases and J by 2 bases, with 12 bases left in between. Per the germline V gene, CDR1 is SNHLY and CDR2 is FYNNEI. Assay: immunoSEQ multiplex PCR; the TCRdb copy retains only in-frame clones and omits some. The sample has approximately 110,000 clones; roughly 80% are singletons. Regarding this clone: Its antigen is unidentified.

This TCR came from an adult in good health. Sequencing used peripheral blood, obtained on day 0 of AZD1222 vaccination. The V call is TRBV2, the J call TRBJ2-7; a possible D gene is TRBD2 (7 bases). In DNA, the CDR3 is TGTGCCAGCAAGGCGGGGGCCCCCTACGAGCAGTACTTC. Residues: CASKAGAPYEQYF.